This T cell receptor beta chain was sequenced during a study of T cells in Graves' hyperthyroidism and ophthalmopathy. General study results and limits: In the analysis, a 13 V-J model separated ophthalmopathy from stable hyperthyroidism. The majority of expanded thyroid clonotypes above 0.001 also appeared in blood.

V was trimmed by 5 bases and J by 1 base, leaving 7 bases between them. The CDR3 spans 14 residues. Germline loops: CDR1 KGHDR, CDR2 SFDVKD. Reasons for excluding patients were uncontrolled infection, other autoimmune disease, pregnancy or lactation. As regards this clonotype: Antigen: not known.

Amplification yielded TCR beta CDR3 regions, with RNA transcripts as the source. The HTBI set primed first-round TCR CDR3 RT-PCR. MiXCR, applied by TCRdb to the multiplex PCR reads, yields one record per CDR3 protein. Among hundreds of thousands of distinct CDR3 sequences, 16% were seen once, and the ten largest hold around 19%. V and J are TRBV24-1 and TRBJ2-2; no reliable D call. The material sequenced was blood. This receptor was identified in a woman under 30 with Graves' hyperthyroidism. The CDR3 is CATSGPRNTGELFF. The CDR3, as DNA: TGTGCCACCAGTGGCCCGAGGAACACCGGGGAGCTGTTTTTT.